The TCR beta chain under discussion was sequenced for a study of neoadjuvant anti-PD-1 for oral cavity cancer. Study-wide context: Around day 43, patients without progression received a fourth nivolumab dose before surgery. Study results and caveats: Only three patients per response group were TCR-analyzed; validation needed.

V dropped 3 bases and J dropped 2; count of bases not matched to a gene: 9. The CDR3 extends over 16 amino acids. Germline V CDR1 and CDR2: SGHRS, YFSETQ. This clone showed up just once. Its antigen is undetermined. No culture or expansion preceded analysis of these blood cells. Blood libraries mostly used around 500 ng genomic DNA, six replicates each. TCRdb's table, derived via immunoSEQ multiplex PCR, lists solely in-frame clones and lacks some. Of about 72,000 clones listed, over 70% are singletons. The receptor was derived from a person aged 35-79 years with oral cavity squamous cell carcinoma. The input for sequencing was PBMCs, taken before nivolumab (anti-PD-1) treatment. The chain uses TRBV5-1 and TRBJ2-3, with TRBD2 matching 7 bases. As DNA, the CDR3 is TGCGCCAGCAGCTCCCAAGGAGCGGGAATCACAGATACGCAGTATTTT. This gives the protein CASSSQGAGITDTQYF.